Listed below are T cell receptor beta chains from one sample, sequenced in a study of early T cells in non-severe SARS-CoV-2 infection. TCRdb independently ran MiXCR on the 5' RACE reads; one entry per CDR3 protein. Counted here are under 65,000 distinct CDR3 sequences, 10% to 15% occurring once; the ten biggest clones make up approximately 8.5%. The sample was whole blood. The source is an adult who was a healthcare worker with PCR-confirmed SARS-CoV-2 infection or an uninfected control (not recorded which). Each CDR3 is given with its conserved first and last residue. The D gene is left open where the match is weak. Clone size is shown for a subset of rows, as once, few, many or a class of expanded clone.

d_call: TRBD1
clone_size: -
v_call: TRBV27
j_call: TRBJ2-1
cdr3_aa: CASATLQGADEQFF
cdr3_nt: TGTGCCAGCGCCACCCTCCAGGGGGCAGATGAGCAGTTCTTC

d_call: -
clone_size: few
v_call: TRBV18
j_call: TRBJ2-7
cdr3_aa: CASSPADGSYEQYF
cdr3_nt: TGTGCCAGCTCACCCGCGGACGGTTCCTACGAGCAGTACTTC

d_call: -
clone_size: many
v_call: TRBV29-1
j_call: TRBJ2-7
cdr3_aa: CSGLGSDEQYF
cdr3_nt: TGCAGCGGACTGGGGAGCGACGAGCAGTACTTC

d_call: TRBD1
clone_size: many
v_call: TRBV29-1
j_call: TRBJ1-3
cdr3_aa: CSARQGYGNTIYF
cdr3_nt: TGCAGCGCAAGACAGGGGTACGGAAACACCATATATTTT

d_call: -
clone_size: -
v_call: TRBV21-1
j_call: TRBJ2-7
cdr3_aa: CASSKDRVKERASYEQYF
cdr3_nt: TGTGCCAGCAGCAAAGACAGGGTGAAGGAGCGGGCATCCTACGAGCAGTACTTC

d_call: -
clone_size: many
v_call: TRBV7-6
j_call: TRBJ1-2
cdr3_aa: CASSLGRGGYTF
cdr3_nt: TGTGCCAGCAGCTTGGGTAGGGGTGGCTACACCTTC

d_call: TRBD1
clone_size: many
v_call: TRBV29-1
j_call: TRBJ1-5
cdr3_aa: CSVRQGLNQPQHF
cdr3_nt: TGCAGCGTTCGACAGGGGCTCAATCAGCCCCAGCATTTT

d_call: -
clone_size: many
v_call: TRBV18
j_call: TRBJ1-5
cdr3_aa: CASSPPDGGGSPQHF
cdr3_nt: TGTGCCAGCTCACCACCGGACGGAGGTGGATCGCCCCAGCATTTT

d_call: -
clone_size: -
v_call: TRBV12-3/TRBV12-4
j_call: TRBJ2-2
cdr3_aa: CATMWGTGELFF
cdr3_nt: TGTGCCACCATGTGGGGAACCGGGGAGCTGTTTTTT

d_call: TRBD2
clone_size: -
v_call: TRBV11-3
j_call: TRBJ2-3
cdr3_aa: CASSPPGRKDTQYF
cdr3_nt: TGTGCCAGCAGCCCCCCCGGGAGGAAGGATACGCAGTATTTT

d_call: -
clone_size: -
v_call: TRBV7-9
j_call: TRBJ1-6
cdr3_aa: CASSVTPGGNSPLHF
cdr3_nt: TGTGCCAGCAGCGTTACGCCAGGTGGTAATTCACCCCTCCACTTT

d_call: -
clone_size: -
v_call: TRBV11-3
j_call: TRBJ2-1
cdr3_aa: CASSLDLGGHEQFF
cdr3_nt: TGTGCCAGCAGCTTAGATTTAGGGGGACATGAGCAGTTCTTC

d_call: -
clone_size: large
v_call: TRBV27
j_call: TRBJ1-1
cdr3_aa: CASLGGTEAFF
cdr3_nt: TGTGCCAGCCTAGGGGGCACTGAAGCTTTCTTT

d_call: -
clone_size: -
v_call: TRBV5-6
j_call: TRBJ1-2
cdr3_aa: CASSLELIPYGYTF
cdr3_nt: TGTGCCAGCAGCTTAGAACTGATCCCCTATGGCTACACCTTC

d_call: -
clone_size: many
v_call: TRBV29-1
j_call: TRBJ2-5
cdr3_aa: CSVLAGPRETQYF
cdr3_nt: TGCAGCGTTCTGGCAGGGCCTCGGGAGACCCAGTACTTC

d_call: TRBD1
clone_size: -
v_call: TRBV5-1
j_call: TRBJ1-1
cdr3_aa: CASSSGQMNTEAFF
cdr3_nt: TGCGCCAGCAGCTCGGGACAGATGAACACTGAAGCTTTCTTT

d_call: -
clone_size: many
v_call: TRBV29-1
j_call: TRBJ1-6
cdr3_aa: CPPRRRAIYNSPLHF
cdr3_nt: TGCCCCCCCCGGCGGCGGGCCATCTACAATTCACCCCTCCACTTT

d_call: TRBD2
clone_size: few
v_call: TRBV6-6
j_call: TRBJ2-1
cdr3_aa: CASSGTSGGSYNEQFF
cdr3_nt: TGTGCCAGCAGTGGGACTAGCGGGGGGTCCTACAATGAGCAGTTCTTC

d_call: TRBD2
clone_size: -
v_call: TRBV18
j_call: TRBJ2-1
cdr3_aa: CASSPPGTGGPYNEQFF
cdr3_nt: TGTGCCAGCTCACCACCGGGGACGGGAGGCCCCTACAATGAGCAGTTCTTC

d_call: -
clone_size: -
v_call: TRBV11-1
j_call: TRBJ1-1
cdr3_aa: CASSLSTPEAFF
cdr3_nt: TGTGCCAGCAGCTTATCGACTCCTGAAGCTTTCTTT

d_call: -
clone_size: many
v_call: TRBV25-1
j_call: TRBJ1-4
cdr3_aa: CASKDSGFRSEKLFF
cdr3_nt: TGTGCCAGCAAAGACTCCGGATTCCGGAGTGAAAAACTGTTTTTT

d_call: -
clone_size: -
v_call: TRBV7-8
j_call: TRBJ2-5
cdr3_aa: CASSLDGGKETQYF
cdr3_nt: TGTGCCAGCAGCTTGGACGGGGGTAAAGAGACCCAGTACTTC

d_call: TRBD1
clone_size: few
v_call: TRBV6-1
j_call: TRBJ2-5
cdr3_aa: CASSWDRGSGETQYF
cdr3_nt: TGTGCCAGCAGCTGGGACAGGGGATCGGGAGAGACCCAGTACTTC